These 28 T cell receptor beta chains came from one sample sequenced in a study of naive and memory T cell subsets. The SP2 primer and nested alpha and beta constant region primers amplified ligated cDNA in four rounds. Using its own MiXCR run on the 5' RACE reads, TCRdb lists one record per CDR3 protein. The table records approximately 49,000 distinct CDR3 sequences, 4.7% of them present only once. The library had UMIs added by 3' ligation of an oligonucleotide to TCR cDNA. The receptors derive from a female donor in good health.

The V call is TRBV13, the J call TRBJ2-7; 7 bases match TRBD1. Germline CDR1 and CDR2: PRHDT and FYEKMQ (reference sequence). With 6 bases clipped from V and 1 base from J, the junction kept 3 bases outside the gene matches. The CDR3 runs to 13 residues. DNA for the CDR3: TGTGCCAGCAGGGACAGGCGTTCCTACGAGCAGTACTTC. Amino acids: CASRDRRSYEQYF.

This clonotype was found many times. The V gene is TRBV28, the J gene TRBJ2-2, with 10 nucleotides matching TRBD2. The germline gives CDR1 MDHEN, CDR2 SYDVKM. The CDR3 has 15 amino acids. The J segment lost 3 bases and the V segment lost 6 bases, leaving 4 bases of the junction unmatched. The CDR3 sequence is CASRRTSGHTGELFF. DNA of the CDR3: TGTGCCAGCAGAAGGACTAGCGGACACACCGGGGAGCTGTTTTTT.

In this sample, this clonotype turned up many times. The chain employs TRBV10-3 and TRBJ1-6, with D possibly matching TRBD1 (6 bases). The CDR3 has 21 residues. Germline assignment: CDR1 ENHRY and CDR2 SYGVKD. The germline V and J ends were trimmed by 0 bases and 0 bases, with 21 bases remaining between them. The CDR3 loop is CAISESRSFWTESSYNSPLHF. CDR3 in DNA: TGTGCCATCAGTGAGTCTCGATCTTTCTGGACAGAGAGCTCCTATAATTCACCCCTCCACTTT.

This clonotype was picked up many times. The chain joins TRBV27 to TRBJ2-7; D is uncertain. This CDR3 spans 13 amino acids. Trimming removed 4 bases from V and 2 bases from J, with 9 bases in between. Germline V gives CDR1 MNHEY, CDR2 SMNVEV (reference sequence). The CDR3 loop is CASSWSLPYEQYF. The CDR3 DNA is TGTGCCAGCAGTTGGTCCCTTCCCTACGAGCAGTACTTC.

This clonotype was recorded at least ten times. The chain links TRBV29-1 to TRBJ2-2, with a possible D match to TRBD2 (5 bases). Trimming left V 4 bases short and J 8 bases short, with 11 bases between. The CDR3 length is 12 residues. Germline V CDR1 and CDR2: SQVTM, ANQGSEA. The CDR3 nucleotides read TGCAGCGTTGGTCGGGGTGCGGGGGAGCTGTTTTTT. As protein: CSVGRGAGELFF.

This clonotype was seen a few times. This chain joins TRBV20-1 and TRBJ2-3; 10 nucleotides agree with TRBD2. The trim removed 0 bases at V and 2 bases at J, leaving 8 bases unmatched. The germline V gene encodes CDR1 DFQATT and CDR2 SNEGSKA (reference sequence). The CDR3 is 17 amino acids. CDR3 coding DNA: TGCAGTGCTAGAGATCGGGAAGCGGGAGGGGACACAGATACGCAGTATTTT. This gives the protein CSARDREAGGDTDTQYF.

This clonotype was found a few times. The chain uses TRBV5-4 and TRBJ1-1; 9 nucleotides agree with TRBD1. Germline values: CDR1 SGHNT, CDR2 YYREEE (reference sequence). CDR3 length equals 14 residues. Losses at the gene ends were 4 bases for V and 4 bases for J; bases not matched to a gene: 5. The CDR3 DNA sequence: TGTGCCAGCAGCCCACAGGGGGCCTCCACTGAAGCTTTCTTT. The encoded protein is CASSPQGASTEAFF.

There are many counts of this clonotype. V is TRBV18 and J is TRBJ2-1; no definite D call. The CDR3 is 14 amino acids. Trimming left V 4 bases short and J 0 bases short, with 7 bases between. Germline loops: CDR1 KGHSH, CDR2 LQKENI. Here the CDR3 reads CASSLAPSYNEQFF. The CDR3 nucleotides read TGTGCCAGCTCACTCGCGCCCTCCTACAATGAGCAGTTCTTC.

The sample holds many counts of this clonotype. V is TRBV20-1 and J is TRBJ1-1; D is ambiguous. V lost 0 bases, J lost 10 bases, and 15 bases lay in between. CDR1 DFQATT and CDR2 SNEGSKA come from the germline V gene (reference sequence). There are 13 residues in the CDR3. CDR3 in DNA: TGCAGTGCTAGAGATCCGGGATCCATGGCAGCTTTCTTT. Amino acid sequence: CSARDPGSMAAFF.

Ten or more counts support this clonotype. The chain has TRBV7-8 and TRBJ2-7, with 11 bases fitting TRBD1. The CDR3 extends over 17 amino acids. Germline V gene lookup returns CDR1 SGHVS and CDR2 FQNEAQ. V gave up 5 bases and J gave up 4 bases; unmatched junction bases: 13. CDR3 residues: CASSPFSRDRGSYEQYF. As DNA, the CDR3 is TGTGCCAGCAGCCCCTTCTCCCGGGACAGGGGGAGTTACGAGCAGTACTTC.

This clonotype was seen ten or more times. This chain joins TRBV3-1 and TRBJ2-3; D might be TRBD2 (5 bases). V shed 2 bases and J shed 4 bases, with 16 bases lying between them. This CDR3 spans 16 amino acids. The germline CDR1 and CDR2 sequences are LGHDT and YNNKEL (reference sequence). The chain's CDR3 is CASSQSVSVSADTQYF. CDR3 nucleotide sequence: TGTGCCAGCAGCCAAAGCGTTAGCGTGAGTGCAGATACGCAGTATTTT.

At least ten counts were recorded for this clonotype. The V and J genes are TRBV29-1 and TRBJ2-1; the match to TRBD2 covers 7 bases. Germline CDR1 is SQVTM and CDR2 is ANQGSEA. The CDR3 runs 15 residues. V dropped 3 bases and J dropped 1; count of bases not matched to a gene: 6. For the CDR3, the DNA is TGCAGCGTTGATTTTCCAGCGGGGTCCTACAATGAGCAGTTCTTC. This codes for CSVDFPAGSYNEQFF.

Many counts were recorded for this clonotype. The gene calls are TRBV28 and TRBJ2-3, with D possibly being TRBD1 (6 bases). This CDR3 has 15 amino acids. Between the trimmed V and J ends, which lost 3 bases and 3 bases, there was a span of 13 bases. CDR1 and CDR2 from the germline V gene are MDHEN and SYDVKM. The CDR3 nucleotides read TGTGCCAGCAGTTTGGGGACCAGGGGTACAGATACGCAGTATTTT. Translated, it gives CASSLGTRGTDTQYF.

There are many counts of this clonotype. J is TRBJ2-5 and V is TRBV3-1; no clear D gene. The CDR3 totals 15 residues. The V and J ends lost 0 bases and 5 bases respectively, with 13 bases between them. Germline CDR1 reads LGHDT; CDR2 reads YNNKEL (reference sequence). The CDR3 reads CASSQDSTFSETQYF. The CDR3 region has the DNA TGTGCCAGCAGCCAAGATAGCACTTTTTCTGAGACCCAGTACTTC.

This clonotype appeared many times. The chain has TRBV18 and TRBJ2-7, with D uncertain. The CDR3 consists of 12 residues. With 4 bases removed from V and 7 bases from J, the gap between germline ends came to 11 bases. In germline, CDR1 is KGHSH, CDR2 LQKENI. The chain's CDR3 is CASSQASREQYF. DNA for the CDR3: TGTGCCAGCTCACAGGCGAGTCGTGAGCAGTACTTC.

This clonotype has at least ten counts. The rearrangement links TRBV9 to TRBJ2-7, with D maybe TRBD1 (6 bases). The CDR3 is 14 residues long. The germline V and J ends were trimmed by 4 bases and 2 bases, with 13 bases remaining between them. From germline, CDR1 is SGDLS and CDR2 YYNGEE. CDR3 loop: CASSSTGTPYEQYF. As DNA, the CDR3 is TGTGCCAGCAGCTCTACCGGGACACCCTACGAGCAGTACTTC. The full variable domain, its missing parts supplied by reference TRBV9 and TRBJ2-7, is DSGVTQTPKHLITATGQRVTLRCSPRSGDLSVYWYQQSLDQGLQFLIQYYNGEERAKGNILERFSAQQFPDLHSELNLSSLELGDSALYFCASSSTGTPYEQYFGPGTRLTVT.

Many counts were recorded for this clonotype. V is TRBV29-1 and J is TRBJ1-1; D may be TRBD1 (5 bases). Per germline, CDR1 SQVTM and CDR2 ANQGSEA. Trimming shortened V by 0 bases and J by 6 bases, and 11 bases separated the two germline ends. The CDR3 totals 13 residues. The CDR3 spells CSVEDRQRAEAFF. CDR3 in DNA: TGCAGCGTTGAAGACAGACAGCGGGCTGAAGCTTTCTTT.

This clonotype was seen at least ten times. This chain connects TRBV5-1 to TRBJ2-2, with 10 bases aligning to TRBD1. V dropped 0 bases and J dropped 4; count of bases not matched to a gene: 0. Germline values: CDR1 SGHRS, CDR2 YFSETQ. This CDR3 spans 15 amino acids. Here the CDR3 reads CASSLGQGATGELFF. The CDR3 nucleotides read TGCGCCAGCAGCTTGGGACAGGGGGCCACCGGGGAGCTGTTTTTT.

This clonotype has a count of ten or more. CDR3 coding DNA: TGTGCCACCAGTCCGGGCATCGGGACAGGCGCATCATCTCTAGCCAAAAACATTCAGTACTTC. As protein: CATSPGIGTGASSLAKNIQYF. This chain joins TRBV24-1 and TRBJ2-4; 8 bases line up with TRBD1. In germline, CDR1 is KGHDR, CDR2 SFDVKD. The CDR3 totals 21 residues. Trimming at V came to 6 bases and at J to 0 bases, leaving 21 bases not matched to a gene.

This clonotype showed up many times. This chain connects TRBV5-1 to TRBJ2-7; no clear D. Between the trimmed V and J ends, which lost 4 bases and 3 bases, there was a span of 5 bases. This CDR3 has 11 residues. Germline assignment: CDR1 SGHRS and CDR2 YFSETQ. Here the CDR3 reads CASSADYEQYF. CDR3 nucleotides: TGCGCCAGCAGCGCCGACTACGAGCAGTACTTC.

This clonotype was seen repeatedly, ten times or more. The genes are TRBV7-9 and TRBJ2-7; D unclear. Germline loops: CDR1 SEHNR, CDR2 FQNEAQ (reference sequence). The CDR3 is 17 residues long. V lost 0 bases and J 3 bases, leaving 18 bases between the germline ends. CDR3 nucleotide sequence: TGTGCCAGCAGCTTAGCGAGGCAGGCGGTAGAACACTACGAGCAGTACTTC. Translation gives CASSLARQAVEHYEQYF.

This clonotype was counted many times. J is TRBJ2-1 and V is TRBV7-6; D is ambiguous. This CDR3 contains 12 residues. V was clipped by 2 bases and J by 8 bases, with 7 bases between them. Germline V CDR1 and CDR2: SGHVS, FNYEAQ. CDR3 amino acids: CASSLKSDEQFF. The CDR3, as DNA: TGTGCCAGCAGCTTAAAGAGTGATGAGCAGTTCTTC.

Many counts were recorded for this clonotype. The V gene is TRBV20-1, the J gene TRBJ2-3; D call uncertain. Trimming took 3 bases from V and 1 from J, leaving 8 bases between them. The CDR3 has 13 residues. Looked up from germline, CDR1 is DFQATT and CDR2 is SNEGSKA (reference sequence). CDR3 in amino acids: CSARSMGTDTQYF. The CDR3 DNA is TGCAGTGCTAGGAGTATGGGCACAGATACGCAGTATTTT.

This clonotype was detected many times. This chain links TRBV10-3 with TRBJ2-1; 13 bases line up with TRBD2. The CDR3 is 14 amino acids. The V segment lost 10 bases and the J segment 8 bases; nucleotides outside the gene matches: 8. Germline lookup yields CDR1 ENHRY and CDR2 SYGVKD. CDR3 residues: CATGTSGNPDEQFF. The CDR3 DNA reads TGTGCCACCGGGACTAGCGGGAATCCGGATGAGCAGTTCTTC.

This clonotype came up many times. This sequence joins TRBV19 and TRBJ1-5, with 7 positions matching TRBD1. The V gene end was trimmed by 6 bases and the J gene end by 6 bases; junction bases not matched to a gene: 2. There are 12 residues in the CDR3. Germline V CDR1 and CDR2: LNHDA, SQIVND (reference sequence). CDR3 amino acids: CASSQGGQPQHF. The CDR3 DNA follows: TGTGCCAGTAGCCAGGGGGGTCAGCCCCAGCATTTT.

The chain carries TRBV5-1 and TRBJ1-6; 7 positions agree with TRBD1. Trimming cost V 4 bases and J 10 bases; bases outside gene matches: 11. CDR1 is SGHRS, CDR2 YFSETQ, per germline. This CDR3 contains 15 residues. The CDR3 coding sequence is TGCGCCAGCAGCACCACCGGGACAGTTTTCTCACCCCTCCACTTT. Translating it yields CASSTTGTVFSPLHF.

This clonotype was counted between two and nine times. The V and J genes are TRBV6-1 and TRBJ2-7; possible D gene TRBD1, 6 bases. This CDR3 has 14 residues. The V gene's germline CDR1 is MNHNS and CDR2 SASEGT. The V end was cut by 8 bases, the J end by 0 bases, with 14 bases between. The CDR3 DNA reads as TGTGCCAGCGACTACGACAGGAGCTCCTACGAGCAGTACTTC. It is translated as CASDYDRSSYEQYF.

This clonotype was observed many times. The chain couples TRBV7-8 to TRBJ2-7; 8 bases align to TRBD2. The germline V gene encodes CDR1 SGHVS and CDR2 FQNEAQ. The CDR3 is 15 residues long. Losses at the gene ends were 5 bases for V and 0 bases for J; bases not matched to a gene: 6. CDR3 DNA: TGTGCCAGCAGCCTACTAGCGGCGAGCTCCTACGAGCAGTACTTC. It encodes CASSLLAASSYEQYF.